Below are 3 T cell receptor beta chains sequenced from a single sample in a study of blood T cell repertoires in COVID-19. Measured with immunoSEQ multiplex PCR; TCRdb has only the in-frame clones, and not every one. The sample has fewer than 75,000 clones, roughly 89% seen once. Sequencing was carried out using peripheral blood. Receptor source: a man aged 55 to 69 with acute or convalescent COVID-19.

This chain joins TRBV24-1 and TRBJ2-3; possible D gene TRBD1, 6 bases. Germline V gene sequence: CDR1 KGHDR, CDR2 SFDVKD. V lost 1 base, J lost 6 bases, and 10 bases lay in between. The CDR3 covers 14 residues. The CDR3 reads CATSDLQGRDTQYF. The CDR3 DNA reads as TGTGCCACCAGTGATTTACAGGGTCGGGATACGCAGTATTTT.

This chain links TRBV24-1 with TRBJ2-2; 8 bases are a match to TRBD2. Germline V gives CDR1 KGHDR, CDR2 SFDVKD. The V segment lost 5 bases and the J segment 4 bases; nucleotides outside the gene matches: 5. The CDR3 loop spans 15 amino acids. CDR3 in DNA: TGTGCCACCAGTGTCGGGGGGGCCGGCACCGGGGAGCTGTTTTTT. It yields the protein CATSVGGAGTGELFF.

The chain couples TRBV5-1 to TRBJ2-7, with 10 bases lining up with TRBD1. The ends lost 0 bases at V and 3 bases at J; junction bases unmatched: 9. This CDR3 is 17 amino acids long. In germline, CDR1 is SGHRS, CDR2 YFSETQ. CDR3 nucleotides: TGCGCCAGCAGCTTGGATGGACAGGGGGTTAAATTCTACGAGCAGTACTTC. This translates into CASSLDGQGVKFYEQYF.